This T cell receptor (beta chain) is from a study of human T cells and chemical hapten exposure. Across the study: Patients, predominantly female, presented with alopecia areata, totalis or universalis. Study outcomes and limitations: Compared to controls, expanded TCRs made significantly more large clusters of similar CDR3s. More PT1 expanded TCRs went with higher patch test scores. TCRs whose frequency exceeded 1 in 1000 remained the same following DPC sensitization.

This clonotype has ten or more counts. Antigen unknown. Time point given: patch test 1, 2 weeks after DPC sensitization. Treatment denoted: therapeutic diphenylcyclopropenone sensitization with weekly scalp DPC. TCRdb analysed the RACE reads with MiXCR anew, one entry per CDR3 protein. The profile shows fewer than 400,000 distinct CDR3 sequences, around 7% of them singletons. The CDR3 totals 14 residues. Per germline, CDR1 ENHRY and CDR2 SYGVKD. Trimming took 6 bases from V and 4 from J, leaving 12 bases between them. The sequence came from a woman in her late teens or twenties with alopecia areata. Some clones in this sample may be carry-over from other donors' samples. V is TRBV10-3 and J is TRBJ1-4, with D tentatively TRBD1 (5 bases). This sample comprised whole blood, obtained in connection with sensitization to the hapten diphenylcyclopropenone (DPC). This chain's CDR3 is CAIRGTDRNEKLFF. The CDR3, as DNA: TGTGCCATCAGGGGGACGGATCGTAATGAAAAACTGTTTTTT.